This T cell receptor (beta chain) was obtained from a study of T cell changes during pregnancy in multiple sclerosis (dated by TCRdb to the late 2010s). For context, the study as a whole: The study looked at changes in the T cell repertoire across pregnancy in women with multiple sclerosis.

The germline V gene (reference sequence) supplies CDR1 PRHDT and CDR2 FYEKMQ. The CDR3, from cysteine to phenylalanine, totals 15 residues. The retained sequence is limited to the CDR3, 45 bases, with the frame set at the first base. Trimming removed 0 bases from V and 3 bases from J, leaving 9 bases between the germline ends. Remarks on this clone: Its recognized antigen is unknown. It has no much larger one-base neighbor in the sample; base qualities were not kept.

Library creation used the immunoSEQ multiplex PCR assay. Held by TCRdb, this immuneACCESS table contains in-frame sequences only and omits some clones. Under half of the omission traces to an unresolved V gene where checked; the cause of the rest is unknown. The sample table records tens of thousands of clones; 70% to 90% of these occur just once. Of the sample, 3.5% is held by the ten largest clones. The clonotype was recovered from a female donor with multiple sclerosis, enrolled in a pregnancy study. Rearrangement joined TRBV13 to TRBJ2-4, and the D gene may be TRBD1, 5 bases matching. This specimen consisted of CD8+ T cells from peripheral blood mononuclear cells, obtained in the third trimester of pregnancy. The CDR3 amino acid sequence is: CASSLGDTYKNIQYF. The sequenced DNA is TGTGCCAGCAGCTTAGGGGACACGTACAAAAACATTCAGTACTTC.